The T cell receptor (beta chain) described here comes from a study of T-cell reconstitution after alpha-beta-depleted transplantation in children. CDR3 length: 18 residues. CDR1 LNHNV and CDR2 YYDKDF come from the germline V gene (reference sequence). Trimming took 1 base from V and 3 from J; bases not matched to a gene: 13. This clonotype occurred a few times. For TCRbeta, the library was prepared with unique molecular identifiers. TCRdb re-derived calls from the PCR reads in MiXCR, one entry per CDR3 protein. The repertoire has roughly 610,000 distinct CDR3 sequences, about 11% of them found once; the top ten carry 4%.

The rearrangement joins TRBV15 to TRBJ2-7; 9 bases agree with TRBD1. This TCR was sampled from a human donor who donated a stem cell graft to a child with acute myeloid leukemia. This specimen consisted of PBMCs from the stem cell graft donor, obtained from the stem cell graft. CDR3 sequence (DNA): TGTGCCACCAGCAGAGCGGCGCAGGACAGGGGACCCCTCTACGAGCAGTACTTC. Its translation is CATSRAAQDRGPLYEQYF.